In this sample, the clone carrying this T cell receptor beta chain turned up many times. Its specificity is unknown. TCRdb independently ran MiXCR on the reads; one entry per CDR3 protein. In the table there are some 120,000 distinct CDR3 sequences, over 9% of which are singletons. This entry is derived from a study of T cell repertoires in cytomegalovirus infection. Whole-study context: TCR beta signatures that were public indicated CMV infection and matching HLA type.

Germline CDR1 and CDR2: SGHTA and FQGNSA. This CDR3 is 20 amino acids long. V lost 2 bases and J 0 bases, leaving 23 bases between the germline ends. Whole-study findings and limits: CMV-specific TCR beta clonotypes restricted by HLA-C were the ones dominating the ex vivo response.

This chain uses TRBV7-2 with TRBJ2-4; TRBD1 or TRBD2 may be the D gene (5 bases each). Material for sequencing was PBMCs, sequenced either directly or after in vitro stimulation (not recorded which). The origin of this receptor is a human donor in good health (CMV status not recorded). Some clones in this sample may be carry-over from other donors' samples. CDR3 bases: TGTGCCAGCAGCTTATCAGGTTTGGTGGGAGACAGACTAGCCAAAAACATTCAGTACTTC. This codes for CASSLSGLVGDRLAKNIQYF.